This T cell receptor beta chain is from a study of blood T cell repertoires in COVID-19. The table came from immunoSEQ multiplex PCR; TCRdb's copy has only in-frame clones and leaves some out. Of approximately 47,000 clones in the sample, roughly 88% were seen once. The CDR3 runs to 15 residues. CDR1 and CDR2 from the germline V gene are MDHEN and SYDVKM. The V segment lost 8 bases and the J segment 6 bases; nucleotides outside the gene matches: 11. The chain is built from TRBV28 and TRBJ2-4, with 9 bases identical to TRBD1. The source is a human donor with active COVID-19. The donor label of this sample is uncertain. Sequencing was performed on peripheral blood. CDR3: CASADSGTGRNIQYF. The DNA for the CDR3 is TGTGCCAGCGCTGATTCCGGGACAGGGAGAAACATTCAGTACTTC.